One and the same sample provided the 25 T cell receptor beta chains below, sequenced in a study of T-cell reconstitution after alpha-beta-depleted transplantation in children. Using unique molecular identifiers, the investigators prepared the TCRbeta library. A single record per CDR3 protein comes from TCRdb applying MiXCR to the PCR reads. Of 200,000 to 250,000 distinct CDR3 sequences listed, around 10% were seen once; the top ten hold approximately 5.9%. The sample here was PBMCs from the stem cell graft donor, taken from the stem cell graft. Receptors were obtained from a human donor who donated a stem cell graft to a child with acute lymphoblastic leukemia.

In DNA, the CDR3 is TGTGCCAGCAGCTTATTCCGTAAGGGGGCGTACACTGAAGCTTTCTTT. Translated: CASSLFRKGAYTEAFF. The rearrangement joins TRBV7-2 to TRBJ1-1; the match to TRBD1 covers 7 bases. The CDR3 loop spans 16 amino acids. From germline, CDR1 is SGHTA and CDR2 FQGNSA. The junction had 9 bases not matched to a gene; V was cut back by 2 bases and J by 3 bases. The full variable domain, completed using reference TRBV7-2 and TRBJ1-1, is GAGVSQSPSNKVTEKGKDVELRCDPISGHTALYWYRQSLGQGLEFLIYFQGNSAPDKSGLPSDRFSAERTGGSVSTLTIQRTQQEDSAVYLCASSLFRKGAYTEAFFGQGTRLTVV.

Only a few counts were recorded for this clonotype. The V and J genes are TRBV6-5 and TRBJ2-5; 8 bases fit TRBD1. Trimming at V came to 6 bases and at J to 3 bases, leaving 9 bases not matched to a gene. The CDR3 loop spans 15 amino acids. The germline V gene encodes CDR1 MNHEY and CDR2 SVGAGI. DNA for the CDR3: TGTGCCAGCAGCCGGACAGGGTTGAGGGAAGAGACCCAGTACTTC. Translation: CASSRTGLREETQYF.

This clonotype was seen ten or more times. The chain is built from TRBV29-1 and TRBJ2-2; D is possibly TRBD1 (5 bases). The V and J ends lost 2 bases and 3 bases respectively, with 10 bases between them. Per the germline V gene, CDR1 is SQVTM and CDR2 is ANQGSEA. This CDR3 region has 14 residues. This CDR3 reads CSVERTPDTGELFF. The CDR3 bases are TGCAGCGTTGAAAGGACACCCGACACCGGGGAGCTGTTTTTT.

There are many counts of this clonotype. The chain employs TRBV12-3 or TRBV12-4 and TRBJ2-4; D assignment may be TRBD1 or TRBD2 (5 bases each). The CDR3 runs 16 residues. Trimming removed 2 bases from V and 0 bases from J, with 11 bases in between. The CDR3 protein is CASSLNGALAKNIQYF. The CDR3 DNA sequence: TGTGCCAGCAGTTTAAACGGGGCTTTAGCCAAAAACATTCAGTACTTC.

This clonotype was found many times. The gene calls are TRBV29-1 and TRBJ1-2; TRBD1 aligns across 7 bases. Germline CDR1 reads SQVTM; CDR2 reads ANQGSEA. The CDR3 runs 12 residues. With V trimmed by 7 bases and J by 4 bases, 6 bases remained unmatched. DNA for the CDR3: TGCAGCGAAAGGACAGGCTCCTATGGCTACACCTTC. Its protein is CSERTGSYGYTF.

For this clonotype: A read error may produce the germline difference seen at one junction end. The rearrangement joins TRBV12-3 or TRBV12-4 to TRBJ1-1; D is possibly TRBD1 (5 bases). This CDR3 has 12 residues. CDR3 residues: CASSSRDPEAFF. CDR3 coding DNA: TGTGCCAGCAGTTCTCGGGACCCTGAGGCTTTCTTT.

This clonotype was observed a handful of times. The chain couples TRBV7-7 to TRBJ2-3, with D perhaps matching TRBD2 (7 bases). Trimming removed 1 base from V and 6 bases from J, with 23 bases in between. Per germline, CDR1 SSHAT and CDR2 FNYEAQ (reference sequence). The CDR3 is made up of 18 amino acids. The CDR3 protein is CASSLVAPGAGAADTQYF. The CDR3 DNA reads TGTGCCAGCAGCTTAGTAGCCCCCGGGGCGGGGGCAGCCGATACGCAGTATTTT.

This clonotype was picked up many times. The V gene is TRBV29-1, the J gene TRBJ1-5, with D perhaps matching TRBD1 (6 bases). Germline V gene lookup returns CDR1 SQVTM and CDR2 ANQGSEA. The CDR3 runs to 13 residues. The V and J ends lost 1 base and 10 bases respectively, with 14 bases between them. The CDR3, as DNA: TGCAGCGTTGAAGTATCAGGGGAAGCTCCCCAGCATTTT. Its protein is CSVEVSGEAPQHF.

This clonotype was seen more than once but under ten times. The V call is TRBV15, the J call TRBJ1-1, with D perhaps matching TRBD1 (5 bases). This CDR3 contains 14 residues. Germline CDR1 and CDR2: LNHNV and YYDKDF (reference sequence). Trimming left V 4 bases short and J 7 bases short, with 16 bases between. The DNA of the CDR3 is TGTGCCACCAGCAAGAACCGGGACGGCCGTGAAGCTTTCTTT. It yields the protein CATSKNRDGREAFF.

This clonotype showed up just a few times. The chain joins TRBV5-1 to TRBJ2-1, with 8 positions matching TRBD2. V dropped 5 bases and J dropped 0; count of bases not matched to a gene: 4. CDR1 is SGHRS and CDR2 is YFSETQ in the germline V gene. The CDR3 is 15 amino acids. CDR3 in DNA: TGCGCCAGCAGGTCCGGGACTAGCTCCTACAATGAGCAGTTCTTC. Amino acid sequence: CASRSGTSSYNEQFF.

In its sample, this clonotype was seen a few times. The chain combines TRBV7-2 with TRBJ2-7; the D gene is possibly TRBD1 (6 bases). The ends were cut back, 4 bases at V and 0 bases at J, with 7 bases in the middle. CDR1 and CDR2 (germline): SGHTA, FQGNSA. The CDR3 loop spans 13 amino acids. CDR3 DNA: TGTGCCAGCAGCTACAGGGTCTCCTACGAGCAGTACTTC. It yields the protein CASSYRVSYEQYF.

CDR3 sequence reads: CASSLPGRNTEAFF. In DNA form, the CDR3 reads TGTGCCAGCAGCTTACCGGGCCGGAACACTGAAGCTTTCTTT. The V and J genes are TRBV7-6 and TRBJ1-1, with no clear D. Trimming stripped 2 bases from V and 1 base from J, with 8 bases between. The germline CDR1 and CDR2 sequences are SGHVS and FNYEAQ. The CDR3 contains 14 residues.

This clonotype was detected many times. The rearrangement uses TRBV6-4 and TRBJ1-2; possibly TRBD1 for D (5 bases). Looked up from germline, CDR1 is MRHNA and CDR2 is SNTAGT. The V gene lost 0 bases and the J gene lost 3 bases, with 17 bases spanning the gap. The CDR3 extends over 17 amino acids. The chain's CDR3 is CASSDSTPGPGHYGYTF. CDR3 in DNA: TGTGCCAGCAGTGACTCGACCCCGGGACCCGGGCACTATGGCTACACCTTC.

This clonotype has at least ten counts. This chain connects TRBV5-1 to TRBJ2-1; D may be TRBD1 (5 bases). Germline lookup yields CDR1 SGHRS and CDR2 YFSETQ. The germline V and J ends were trimmed by 0 bases and 4 bases, with 14 bases remaining between them. The CDR3 has 16 amino acids. CDR3 in amino acids: CASSLDSTGAYNEQFF. CDR3 DNA sequence: TGCGCCAGCAGCTTGGATTCAACTGGGGCATACAATGAGCAGTTCTTC.

This clonotype was observed at least ten times. The V call is TRBV29-1, the J call TRBJ1-4; possible D gene TRBD1, 5 bases. V was trimmed by 1 base and J by 8 bases, leaving 14 bases between them. Germline CDR1 reads SQVTM; CDR2 reads ANQGSEA. The CDR3 is 14 amino acids. In DNA, the CDR3 is TGCAGCGTTGAAGGGACACGGAGTGGCGAAAAACTGTTTTTT. This encodes CSVEGTRSGEKLFF.

This clonotype has just a few counts. J is TRBJ2-7 and V is TRBV6-2 or TRBV6-3; unclear D gene. The V end lost 6 bases, the J end lost 3 bases, and 9 bases lay between the germline ends. There are 12 residues in the CDR3. The germline V gene has CDR1 MNHEY and CDR2 SVGEGT. CDR3 amino acids: CASRVKSYEQYF. The CDR3 nucleotides are TGTGCCAGCAGGGTGAAAAGCTACGAGCAGTACTTC.

The V gene is TRBV5-1, the J gene TRBJ1-1; perhaps TRBD1 as D (5 bases). The CDR3 contains 14 residues. From germline, CDR1 is SGHRS and CDR2 YFSETQ. V was clipped by 9 bases and J by 0 bases, with 15 bases between them. CDR3 DNA: TGCGCCACCGCGACAGAACCGATGAACACTGAAGCTTTCTTT. It translates to CATATEPMNTEAFF.

As to this clonotype: A much larger clone differs from this one at a single base, so this may be a read error. The CDR3 DNA follows: TGCATTGCTGCCGACCAGGGCCAAGGCCTCTCCTACGAGCAGTACTTC. It codes for CIAADQGQGLSYEQYF. This chain connects TRBV20-1 to TRBJ2-7; tentatively, D is TRBD1 (5 bases). Germline V gene lookup returns CDR1 DFQATT and CDR2 SNEGSKA (reference sequence). The CDR3 runs 16 residues.

At least ten counts were recorded for this clonotype. The V and J genes are TRBV25-1 and TRBJ1-6; the D is unclear. The CDR3 extends over 13 amino acids. The V gene's germline CDR1 is MGHDK and CDR2 SYGVNS. V lost 5 bases to trimming and J lost 8 bases, with 10 bases between them. The CDR3 region has the DNA TGTGCCAGCAGTCATGAATGGGATTCACCCCTCCACTTT. It codes for CASSHEWDSPLHF. Looking up the rest from reference TRBV25-1 and TRBJ1-6 gives the full variable domain: EADIYQTPRYLVIGTGKKITLECSQTMGHDKMYWYQQDPGMELHLIHYSYGVNSTEKGDLSSESTVSRIRTEHFPLTLESARPSHTSQYLCASSHEWDSPLHFGNGTRLTVT.

The chain links TRBV7-8 to TRBJ1-6; D unclear. The germline V gene has CDR1 SGHVS and CDR2 FQNEAQ. V was pared by 1 base and J by 6 bases, with 22 bases between. This CDR3 spans 19 amino acids. The CDR3: CASSLEAETLLTANSPLHF. CDR3 sequence (DNA): TGTGCCAGCAGCTTAGAAGCAGAGACTTTACTCACCGCTAATTCACCCCTCCACTTT.

The CDR3 here is CASRLAAGAQNYNEQFF. In DNA form, the CDR3 reads TGCGCCAGCCGGCTTGCGGCGGGGGCGCAGAATTACAATGAGCAGTTCTTC. This chain uses TRBV5-1 with TRBJ2-1, with D maybe TRBD2 (7 bases). The germline V gene encodes CDR1 SGHRS and CDR2 YFSETQ. This CDR3 region has 17 residues. V lost 7 bases and J 4 bases, leaving 24 bases between the germline ends.

This clonotype was found many times. The chain carries TRBV5-1 and TRBJ2-7, with D uncertain. The CDR3 loop spans 15 amino acids. Germline V CDR1 and CDR2: SGHRS, YFSETQ. V was cut by 4 bases and J by 1 base, with 15 bases left in between. The CDR3 DNA follows: TGCGCCAGCAGCCGTGACATAGGGAAGTCCTACGAGCAGTACTTC. Amino acids: CASSRDIGKSYEQYF. Drawing the rest from reference TRBV5-1 and TRBJ2-7, the complete variable domain is KAGVTQTPRYLIKTRGQQVTLSCSPISGHRSVSWYQQTPGQGLQFLFEYFSETQRNKGNFPGRFSGRQFSNSRSEMNVSTLELGDSALYLCASSRDIGKSYEQYFGPGTRLTVT.

This clonotype was counted only a few times. The chain uses TRBV6-1 and TRBJ1-6; TRBD1 agrees at 7 bases. Germline V lookup: CDR1 MNHNS, CDR2 SASEGT. CDR3 size: 16 residues. Trimming removed 8 bases from V and 0 bases from J; junction bases left unmatched: 7. The CDR3 here is CASGLGQASYNSPLHF. CDR3 bases: TGTGCCAGCGGACTAGGACAGGCCTCCTATAATTCACCCCTCCACTTT.

This clonotype was counted ten times or more. The J gene is TRBJ2-1, the V gene TRBV18, with 7 bases matching TRBD2. Germline CDR1 KGHSH, CDR2 LQKENI. J gave up 5 bases and V 6 bases, and 10 bases lay outside the gene matches. This CDR3 is 15 amino acids long. The CDR3 spells CASSPTQRGNNEQFF. CDR3 in DNA: TGTGCCAGCTCCCCCACCCAGCGGGGTAACAATGAGCAGTTCTTC.

This clonotype was counted only a few times. CDR3 DNA: TGCAGCTTCCGGCTCCTCCGGGACACTGAAGCTTTCTTT. Its protein is CSFRLLRDTEAFF. The chain has TRBV29-1 and TRBJ1-1; D is undetermined. Deletions cut 8 bases from V and 3 bases from J, with 16 bases between. CDR3 length equals 13 residues. Germline V gene sequence: CDR1 SQVTM, CDR2 ANQGSEA.